This TCR beta chain was obtained from a study of blood T cell repertoires in COVID-19. On the study more broadly: Material from acute and convalescent COVID-19 was sourced from the United States, Italy and Spain. Sources were T cells, B-cell-depleted T cells, or PBMCs; the material itself was cDNA or gDNA.

Original processing notes: Reference gene primer amplification yielded estimated nucleated cell counts. Here immunoSEQ multiplex PCR was the method, and the copy in TCRdb shows in-frame clones only, minus some. V, J and clone size are those of that table, while D and trimming were read from the DNA. The repertoire consists of fewer than 100,000 clones, with around 87% occurring once and the leading ten covering approximately 15%. The CDR3 spans 12 residues. Germline V gives CDR1 MDHEN, CDR2 SYDVKM. V was cut by 10 bases and J by 0 bases, with 9 bases left in between. Sequenced material: peripheral blood. This TCR was recovered from a human donor in a cohort sampled during active COVID-19. The V gene is TRBV28, the J gene TRBJ1-2; D is unresolved. Here the CDR3 reads CATRESNYGYTF. The CDR3 bases are TGTGCCACCCGGGAATCTAACTATGGCTACACCTTC.